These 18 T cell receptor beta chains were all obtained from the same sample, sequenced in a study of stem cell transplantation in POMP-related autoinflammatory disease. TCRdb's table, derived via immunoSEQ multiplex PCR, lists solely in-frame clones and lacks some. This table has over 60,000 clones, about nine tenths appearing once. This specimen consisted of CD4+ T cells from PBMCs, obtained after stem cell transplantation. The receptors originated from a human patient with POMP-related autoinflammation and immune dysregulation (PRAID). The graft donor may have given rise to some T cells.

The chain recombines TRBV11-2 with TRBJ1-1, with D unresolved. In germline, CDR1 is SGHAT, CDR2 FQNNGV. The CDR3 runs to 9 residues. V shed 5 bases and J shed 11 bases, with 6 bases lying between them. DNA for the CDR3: TGTGCCAGCAGCCTAAATGCTTTCTTT. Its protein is CASSLNAFF.

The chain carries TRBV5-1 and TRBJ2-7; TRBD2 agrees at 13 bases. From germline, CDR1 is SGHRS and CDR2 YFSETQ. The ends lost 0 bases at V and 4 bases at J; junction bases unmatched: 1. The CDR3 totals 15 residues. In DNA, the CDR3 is TGCGCCAGCAGCTTGGCGGGACTAGCGGGGTACGAGCAGTACTTC. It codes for CASSLAGLAGYEQYF.

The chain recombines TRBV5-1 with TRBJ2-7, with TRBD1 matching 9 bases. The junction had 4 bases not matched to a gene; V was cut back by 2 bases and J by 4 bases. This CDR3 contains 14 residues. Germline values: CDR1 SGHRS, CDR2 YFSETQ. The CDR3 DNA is TGCGCCAGCAGCTTCGCGGGACAGGGATACGAGCAGTACTTC. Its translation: CASSFAGQGYEQYF.

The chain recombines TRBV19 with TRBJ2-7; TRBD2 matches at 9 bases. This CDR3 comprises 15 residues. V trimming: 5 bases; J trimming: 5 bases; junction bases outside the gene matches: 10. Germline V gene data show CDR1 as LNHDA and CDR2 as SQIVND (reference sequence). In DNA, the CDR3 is TGTGCCAGTAGTTCACCCGGACTAGCGATCCACGAGCAGTACTTC. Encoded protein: CASSSPGLAIHEQYF. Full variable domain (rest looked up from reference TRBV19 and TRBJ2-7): DGGITQSPKYLFRKEGQNVTLSCEQNLNHDAMYWYRQDPGQGLRLIYYSQIVNDFQKGDIAEGYSVSREKKESFPLTVTSAQKNPTAFYLCASSSPGLAIHEQYFGPGTRLTVT.

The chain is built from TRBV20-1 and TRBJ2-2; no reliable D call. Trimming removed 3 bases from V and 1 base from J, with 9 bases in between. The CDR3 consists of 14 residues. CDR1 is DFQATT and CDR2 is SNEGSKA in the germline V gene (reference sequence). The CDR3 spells CSASLQGNTGELFF. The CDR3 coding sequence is TGCAGTGCTAGTCTTCAAGGGAACACCGGGGAGCTGTTTTTT.

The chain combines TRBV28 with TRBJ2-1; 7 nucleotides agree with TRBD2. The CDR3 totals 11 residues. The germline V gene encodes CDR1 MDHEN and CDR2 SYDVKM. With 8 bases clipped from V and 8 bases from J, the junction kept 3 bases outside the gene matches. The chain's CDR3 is CASLGGDEQFF. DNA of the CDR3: TGTGCCAGCCTGGGGGGGGATGAGCAGTTCTTC.

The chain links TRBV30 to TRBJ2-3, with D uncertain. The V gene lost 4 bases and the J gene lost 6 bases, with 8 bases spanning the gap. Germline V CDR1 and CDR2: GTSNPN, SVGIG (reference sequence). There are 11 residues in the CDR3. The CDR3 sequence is CAWMQMDTQYF. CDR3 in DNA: TGTGCCTGGATGCAAATGGATACGCAGTATTTT.

CDR3 sequence reads: CASSIGEGSDTQYF. In DNA, the CDR3 is TGTGCCAGTAGTATAGGGGAAGGTTCAGATACGCAGTATTTT. The chain recombines TRBV19 with TRBJ2-3; D ambiguous. Germline V CDR1 and CDR2: LNHDA, SQIVND (reference sequence). This CDR3 has 14 amino acids. Trimming removed 1 base at V and 4 bases at J, with 9 bases between.

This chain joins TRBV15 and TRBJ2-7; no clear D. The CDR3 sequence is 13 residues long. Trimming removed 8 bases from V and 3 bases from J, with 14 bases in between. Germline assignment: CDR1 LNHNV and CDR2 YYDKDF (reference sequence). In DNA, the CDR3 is TGTGCCACCGCCAAGGACGGAATCTACGAGCAGTACTTC. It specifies CATAKDGIYEQYF.

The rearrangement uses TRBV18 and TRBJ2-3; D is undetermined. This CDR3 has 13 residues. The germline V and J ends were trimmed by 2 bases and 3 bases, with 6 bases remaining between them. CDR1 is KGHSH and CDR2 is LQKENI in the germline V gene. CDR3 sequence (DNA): TGTGCCAGCTCACCAGGATCGACAGATACGCAGTATTTT. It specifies CASSPGSTDTQYF.

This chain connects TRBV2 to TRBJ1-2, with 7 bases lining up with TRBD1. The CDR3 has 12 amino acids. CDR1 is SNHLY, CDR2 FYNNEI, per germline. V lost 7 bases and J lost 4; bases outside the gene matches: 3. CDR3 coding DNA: TGTGCCAGCACTCGACAGGGCTATGGCTACACCTTC. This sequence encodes CASTRQGYGYTF.

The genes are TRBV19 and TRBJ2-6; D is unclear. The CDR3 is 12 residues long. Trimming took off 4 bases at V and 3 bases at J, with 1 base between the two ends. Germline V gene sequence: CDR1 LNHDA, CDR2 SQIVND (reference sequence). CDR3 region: CASSSGANVLTF. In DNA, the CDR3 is TGTGCCAGTAGTAGTGGGGCCAACGTCCTGACTTTC.

The CDR3, as DNA: TGTGCCAGCAGCCGGGCGATCGATAGCGGGAGTGGCTCCTACAATGAGCAGTTCTTC. This codes for CASSRAIDSGSGSYNEQFF. The V gene is TRBV11-2, the J gene TRBJ2-1, with 9 bases lining up with TRBD2. In germline, CDR1 is SGHAT, CDR2 FQNNGV. V shed 5 bases and J 0 bases; nucleotides not matched to a gene: 14. The CDR3 is made up of 19 amino acids.

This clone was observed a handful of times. CDR3 coding DNA: TGTGCCAGTAGTACCTTTCCGGGACATGCTAACTATGGCTACACCTTC. Its translation: CASSTFPGHANYGYTF. This chain uses TRBV19 with TRBJ1-2; a weak D match, TRBD1 (6 bases). Between the trimmed V and J ends, which lost 4 bases and 0 bases, there was a span of 15 bases. Germline CDR1 LNHDA, CDR2 SQIVND (reference sequence). CDR3 length: 16 amino acids.

The CDR3 protein is CASSSGTGGTEAFF. DNA for the CDR3: TGCGCCAGCAGTTCCGGGACAGGGGGCACTGAAGCTTTCTTT. The chain uses TRBV5-1 and TRBJ1-1; TRBD1 agrees at 11 bases. After removal of 5 bases from V and 4 bases from J, the junction contained 4 bases not matched to a gene. Germline assignment: CDR1 SGHRS and CDR2 YFSETQ. The CDR3 has 14 amino acids.

Here the CDR3 reads CASSGLGYEQYV. CDR3 nucleotides: TGCGCCAGCAGCGGACTTGGCTACGAGCAGTACGTC. V usage is TRBV10-2 and J usage is TRBJ2-7, with D perhaps matching TRBD2 (5 bases). CDR1 WSHSY and CDR2 SAAADI come from the germline V gene. V lost 6 bases and J lost 3, with 9 bases in between. The CDR3 is made up of 12 amino acids.

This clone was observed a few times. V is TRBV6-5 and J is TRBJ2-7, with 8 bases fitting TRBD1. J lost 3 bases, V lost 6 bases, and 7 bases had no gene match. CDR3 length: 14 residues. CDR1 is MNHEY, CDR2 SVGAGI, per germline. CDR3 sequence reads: CASRYFTGGYEQYV. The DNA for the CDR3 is TGTGCCAGCAGATATTTTACAGGGGGCTACGAGCAGTACGTC.

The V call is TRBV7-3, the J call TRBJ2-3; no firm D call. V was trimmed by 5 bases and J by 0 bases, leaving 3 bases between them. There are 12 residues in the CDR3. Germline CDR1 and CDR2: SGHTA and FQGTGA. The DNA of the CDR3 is TGTGCCAGCAGCCCCAGCACAGATACGCAGTATTTT. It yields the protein CASSPSTDTQYF.